This TCR beta chain originates from a study of cytomegalovirus exposure and HLA in healthy donors. Study-wide results and limits: Common viral pathogens seemed, in a later analysis, to connect with several of the most significant clusters. According to an earlier analysis, most TCR beta V segments yielded productive rearrangements about 90% or about 30% of the time.

The CDR3 runs 15 residues. PCR involved 60 Vbeta and 13 Jbeta primers. The repertoire was sequenced with immunoSEQ multiplex PCR; TCRdb's copy has only in-frame clones and lacks some. The sample has nearly 80,000 clones; 79% are singletons. As for this clone: Its antigen is unidentified.

Sequenced sample: PBMCs. The sequence derives from a woman in her 40s in good health and CMV-seropositive. The chain employs TRBV12-2 and TRBJ2-1; the table's TRBD2 call for D was not verified on the DNA. TRBV12-2 is labeled a pseudogene. The CDR3, as DNA: TGTGCAAGTCGCTTAGCGTTGGGGACTAGCAATGAGCAGTTCTTC. Translation: CASRLALGTSNEQFF.